The source of this T cell receptor beta chain is a study of T cells in localized non-small cell lung cancer. The study, taken as a whole, reports: Among the top 100 tumor clones, a median 57 appeared in adjacent lung. Clonality of T cells reached its maximum in uninvolved adjacent lung, surpassing tumor.

Remarks on this clone: Its antigen is unidentified.

Using immunoSEQ multiplex PCR, the repertoire was profiled, and TCRdb retains in-frame clones only, with some absent. The sample contains fewer than 60,000 clones, about 83% of which appear only once. The germline gives CDR1 SGHVS, CDR2 FNYEAQ. This CDR3 comprises 16 residues. V was clipped by 2 bases and J by 5 bases; unmatched bases: 3. The sample was peripheral blood, taken before any cancer treatment. This TCR was sampled from a female donor of 60 years or more with stage II squamous cell lung carcinoma. The V call is TRBV7-6, the J call TRBJ2-1; 13 bases match TRBD2. This CDR3 reads CASSLRLAGGNNEQFF. The CDR3 DNA reads TGTGCCAGCAGCTTAAGACTAGCGGGGGGTAACAATGAGCAGTTCTTC.